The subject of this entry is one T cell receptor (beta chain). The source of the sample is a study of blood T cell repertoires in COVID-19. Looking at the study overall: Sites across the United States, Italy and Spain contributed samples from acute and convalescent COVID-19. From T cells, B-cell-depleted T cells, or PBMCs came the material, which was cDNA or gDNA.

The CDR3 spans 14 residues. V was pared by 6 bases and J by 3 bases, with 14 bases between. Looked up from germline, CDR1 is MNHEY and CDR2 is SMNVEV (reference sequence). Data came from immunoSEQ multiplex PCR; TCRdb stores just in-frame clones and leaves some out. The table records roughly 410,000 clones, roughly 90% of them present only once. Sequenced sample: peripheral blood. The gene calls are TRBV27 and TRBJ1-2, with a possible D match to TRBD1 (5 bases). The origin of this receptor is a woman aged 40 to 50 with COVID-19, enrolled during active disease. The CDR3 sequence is CASRGLGSDYGYTF. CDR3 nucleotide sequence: TGTGCCAGCAGGGGGCTTGGCTCCGACTATGGCTACACCTTC.